Described below is a single TCR beta chain sequence and its context. Per the original data handling: Using reference gene primer amplification, nucleated cell counts were estimated. Measured with immunoSEQ multiplex PCR; TCRdb has only the in-frame clones, and not every one. V and J calls plus clone size are reproduced from that table; the DNA served to infer D and trimming. The sample has around 120,000 clones; 70% to 85% are singletons. The entry originates in a study of blood T cell repertoires in COVID-19. For the study at large: Samples taken during acute and convalescent COVID-19 were collected in the United States, Italy and Spain. The analysed material was cDNA or gDNA that came from T cells, B-cell-depleted T cells, or PBMCs.

Germline V CDR1 and CDR2: LNHNV, YYDKDF (reference sequence). The CDR3 is 15 residues long. V lost 4 bases, J lost 6 bases, and 9 bases stayed unmatched. The sequenced sample consisted of peripheral blood. The rearrangement uses TRBV15 and TRBJ2-5, with 9 bases fitting TRBD1. The receptor comes from a man aged 65-85 years with active or convalescent COVID-19. The CDR3 sequence: CATSTEQGAGKTQYF. The CDR3 nucleotides are TGTGCCACCAGCACTGAACAGGGGGCCGGAAAGACCCAGTACTTC.